The source of this TCR beta chain is a study of blood T cell repertoires in COVID-19. Study information: Acute and convalescent COVID-19 samples came from the United States, Italy and Spain. The cDNA or gDNA used as material had been derived from T cells, B-cell-depleted T cells, or PBMCs.

Generated by immunoSEQ multiplex PCR, the TCRdb table keeps only in-frame clones and is missing some. The repertoire holds roughly 150,000 clones, approximately 84% seen once, with around 2.7% in the top ten. The germline CDR1 and CDR2 sequences are SNHLY and FYNNEI. The CDR3 has 11 residues. V was pared by 1 base and J by 9 bases, with 6 bases between. Material for sequencing was peripheral blood. The V and J genes are TRBV2 and TRBJ2-5; D is undetermined. The TCR was taken from a woman aged 80 or over with COVID-19, enrolled during active disease. DNA for the CDR3: TGTGCCAGCAGTGAAGTAACGGCCCAGTACTTC. Protein product: CASSEVTAQYF.